This TCR beta chain is from a study of sequential checkpoint blockade in melanoma. At the level of the study: Randomization was 1:1 between first-line nivolumab→ipilimumab and ipilimumab→nivolumab.

The V end lost 3 bases, the J end lost 5 bases, and 10 bases lay between the germline ends. The CDR3 is 13 amino acids. Germline assignment: CDR1 MGHDK and CDR2 SYGVNS. TCRdb keeps only in-frame clones here, not all; method: immunoSEQ multiplex PCR. The sample records some 8,000 clones, about 28% being singletons. Documented treatment: randomized to nivolumab then ipilimumab (arm A) or the reverse (arm B). The V gene is TRBV25-1, the J gene TRBJ1-1; the D gene is possibly TRBD1 (5 bases). This specimen was tumor tissue (inferred from file names), taken from a patient given nivolumab and ipilimumab in sequence. The clonotype comes from a human donor with melanoma. CDR3 amino acids: CASSEGQLTEAFF. DNA of the CDR3: TGTGCCAGCAGTGAGGGGCAGTTAACTGAAGCTTTCTTT. Full variable domain (missing parts from reference TRBV25-1 and TRBJ1-1): EADIYQTPRYLVIGTGKKITLECSQTMGHDKMYWYQQDPGMELHLIHYSYGVNSTEKGDLSSESTVSRIRTEHFPLTLESARPSHTSQYLCASSEGQLTEAFFGQGTRLTVV.